This record covers a single T cell receptor beta chain. The sample belongs to a study of OX40 agonist ivuxolimab in advanced cancers. This CDR3 has 16 amino acids. The germline V gene encodes CDR1 SGHNT and CDR2 YYREEE (reference sequence). V trimming: 5 bases; J trimming: 6 bases; junction bases outside the gene matches: 11. Using immunoSEQ multiplex PCR, the repertoire was profiled, and TCRdb retains in-frame clones only, with some absent. The table has roughly 73,000 clones, roughly 80% seen once. Sample: CD4+ or CD8+ T cells sorted from blood, taken in a trial of the OX40 agonist ivuxolimab. The sequence was obtained from an adult with an advanced solid tumor such as melanoma, head and neck, liver or kidney cancer. The J gene is TRBJ1-5, the V gene TRBV5-4, with 10 positions matching TRBD1. CDR3 sequence reads: CASSLYGTGDSQPQHF. The CDR3 DNA sequence: TGTGCCAGCAGTCTGTACGGGACAGGGGATAGTCAGCCCCAGCATTTT.